The rows below give T cell receptor beta chains drawn from one sample of a study of patients and donors after allogeneic stem cell transplantation. TCRdb recomputed calls from the RT-PCR reads with MiXCR, one row per CDR3 protein. The data show approximately 1,500 distinct CDR3 sequences, under 25% seen once. The sequenced sample was blood, either unsorted or a sorted T cell fraction (not recorded which). Source of these receptors: a human donor who was either an allogeneic HSCT recipient or a stem cell or donor lymphocyte infusion donor (not recorded which). It is not recorded whose cells these are; they may come from a transplant donor. Both conserved end residues are part of each CDR3. A D gene is named only where the DNA matches it firmly. Clone size appears in some rows only: once, few, many, or a class for an expanded clone.

clone_size: NA
d_call: NA
j_call: TRBJ2-3
v_call: TRBV11-1
cdr3_aa: CASSTGSTSTDTQYF
cdr3_nt: TGTGCCAGCAGCACGGGGAGTACTAGCACAGATACGCAGTATTTT

clone_size: NA
d_call: NA
j_call: TRBJ1-1
v_call: TRBV30
cdr3_aa: CAWSPTREAFF
cdr3_nt: TGTGCCTGGAGCCCAACAAGAGAAGCTTTCTTT

clone_size: few
d_call: TRBD2
j_call: TRBJ2-2
v_call: TRBV11-1
cdr3_aa: CASSWPREGTGELFF
cdr3_nt: TGTGCCAGCAGCTGGCCGAGGGAGGGAACCGGGGAGCTGTTTTTT

clone_size: NA
d_call: TRBD2
j_call: TRBJ2-7
v_call: TRBV11-3
cdr3_aa: CASSLDQAGSGRVNEQYF
cdr3_nt: TGTGCCAGCAGCTTAGATCAGGCTGGTAGCGGGAGAGTAAACGAGCAGTACTTC

clone_size: few
d_call: TRBD2
j_call: TRBJ2-7
v_call: TRBV11-3
cdr3_aa: CASSLGGLLSYEQYF
cdr3_nt: TGTGCCAGCAGCTTAGGGGGACTACTGAGCTACGAGCAGTACTTC

clone_size: NA
d_call: NA
j_call: TRBJ1-2
v_call: TRBV7-6
cdr3_aa: CASSFYQGYGYTF
cdr3_nt: TGTGCCAGCAGCTTCTACCAGGGGTATGGCTACACCTTC

clone_size: once
d_call: NA
j_call: TRBJ2-1
v_call: TRBV7-6
cdr3_aa: CASSLAGTSEQFF
cdr3_nt: TGTGCCAGCAGCTTAGCAGGGACGAGTGAGCAGTTCTTC

clone_size: few
d_call: NA
j_call: TRBJ2-5
v_call: TRBV7-9
cdr3_aa: CASSLAVQETQYF
cdr3_nt: TGTGCCAGCAGCTTAGCAGTACAAGAGACCCAGTACTTC

clone_size: NA
d_call: NA
j_call: TRBJ1-2
v_call: TRBV7-2
cdr3_aa: CASSLAAGNNYGYTF
cdr3_nt: TGTGCCAGCAGCTTAGCGGCGGGGAATAACTATGGCTACACCTTC

clone_size: NA
d_call: NA
j_call: TRBJ1-1
v_call: TRBV3-1
cdr3_aa: CASSRRQMNTEAFF
cdr3_nt: TGTGCCAGCAGCCGACGTCAAATGAACACTGAAGCTTTCTTT

clone_size: large
d_call: NA
j_call: TRBJ2-1
v_call: TRBV5-1
cdr3_aa: CASSFGGGSNEQFF
cdr3_nt: TGCGCCAGCAGCTTTGGCGGGGGCTCCAATGAGCAGTTCTTC

clone_size: few
d_call: NA
j_call: TRBJ2-1
v_call: TRBV7-7
cdr3_aa: CASSLDWSNEQFF
cdr3_nt: TGTGCTAGCAGCTTAGATTGGAGTAATGAGCAGTTCTTC

clone_size: NA
d_call: NA
j_call: TRBJ1-1
v_call: TRBV12-3/TRBV12-4
cdr3_aa: CASTTGTVNTEAFF
cdr3_nt: TGTGCCAGCACTACGGGGACGGTGAACACTGAAGCTTTCTTT

clone_size: few
d_call: NA
j_call: TRBJ2-2
v_call: TRBV12-3/TRBV12-4
cdr3_aa: CASSDSTGELFF
cdr3_nt: TGTGCCAGCAGTGATAGTACCGGGGAGCTGTTTTTT

clone_size: few
d_call: TRBD1
j_call: TRBJ2-1
v_call: TRBV5-4
cdr3_aa: CASRRQGSDEQFF
cdr3_nt: TGTGCCAGCAGAAGACAGGGATCCGATGAGCAGTTCTTC

clone_size: NA
d_call: NA
j_call: TRBJ1-2
v_call: TRBV3-1
cdr3_aa: CASSQAGGGGYTF
cdr3_nt: TGTGCCAGCAGCCAGGCCGGCGGGGGCGGCTACACCTTC

clone_size: NA
d_call: NA
j_call: TRBJ2-3
v_call: TRBV7-2
cdr3_aa: CASSPWGSTDTQYF
cdr3_nt: TGTGCCAGCAGCCCGTGGGGGAGCACAGATACGCAGTATTTT

clone_size: NA
d_call: TRBD1
j_call: TRBJ2-1
v_call: TRBV2
cdr3_aa: CASSAEGQGPLNEQFF
cdr3_nt: TGTGCCAGCTCGGCTGAGGGACAGGGACCGCTCAATGAGCAGTTCTTC

clone_size: NA
d_call: NA
j_call: TRBJ1-5
v_call: TRBV2
cdr3_aa: CASSDGTYSNQPQHF
cdr3_nt: TGTGCCAGCAGTGACGGGACCTATAGCAATCAGCCCCAGCATTTT

clone_size: NA
d_call: NA
j_call: TRBJ2-7
v_call: TRBV7-9
cdr3_aa: CASSFSAEQYF
cdr3_nt: TGTGCCAGCAGCTTTTCCGCGGAGCAGTACTTC

clone_size: few
d_call: NA
j_call: TRBJ2-7
v_call: TRBV21-1
cdr3_aa: CASSHGCSYEQYF
cdr3_nt: TGTGCCAGCAGCCACGGCTGCTCCTACGAGCAGTACTTC

clone_size: NA
d_call: TRBD2
j_call: TRBJ2-1
v_call: TRBV6-4
cdr3_aa: CASRTAGTSGNYSYNEQFF
cdr3_nt: TGTGCCAGCAGGACCGCCGGGACTAGCGGGAACTACTCCTACAATGAGCAGTTCTTC

clone_size: NA
d_call: NA
j_call: TRBJ2-7
v_call: TRBV2
cdr3_aa: CASLVQSTSYEQYF
cdr3_nt: TGTGCCAGCCTTGTACAGAGTACCTCCTATGAGCAGTACTTC

clone_size: NA
d_call: TRBD2
j_call: TRBJ2-7
v_call: TRBV20-1
cdr3_aa: CSASSGLAGNEQYF
cdr3_nt: TGCAGTGCTAGTTCCGGACTAGCGGGGAACGAGCAGTACTTC

clone_size: NA
d_call: NA
j_call: TRBJ2-5
v_call: TRBV11-3
cdr3_aa: CASSLGGGETQYF
cdr3_nt: TGTGCCAGCAGCTTAGGGGGCGGAGAGACCCAGTACTTC

clone_size: large
d_call: TRBD2
j_call: TRBJ2-7
v_call: TRBV6-5
cdr3_aa: CASTVGTSGNGEQYF
cdr3_nt: TGTGCCAGCACCGTCGGGACTAGCGGGAATGGAGAGCAGTACTTC

clone_size: medium-sized
d_call: NA
j_call: TRBJ1-1
v_call: TRBV7-2
cdr3_aa: CASSLTKNTEAFF
cdr3_nt: TGTGCCAGCAGCCTCACCAAGAACACTGAAGCTTTCTTT

clone_size: large
d_call: TRBD1
j_call: TRBJ2-5
v_call: TRBV5-5
cdr3_aa: CASSSGQVRETQYF
cdr3_nt: TGTGCCAGCAGCTCGGGACAGGTCAGGGAGACCCAGTACTTC

clone_size: few
d_call: NA
j_call: TRBJ2-1
v_call: TRBV6-2/TRBV6-3
cdr3_aa: CASSTWGSGRVYNEQFF
cdr3_nt: TGTGCCAGCAGTACCTGGGGCAGCGGGCGAGTCTACAATGAGCAGTTCTTC

clone_size: few
d_call: TRBD2
j_call: TRBJ2-7
v_call: TRBV12-3/TRBV12-4
cdr3_aa: CASSSTSGGTTEQYF
cdr3_nt: TGTGCCAGCAGTTCGACATCCGGGGGGACTACCGAGCAGTACTTC

clone_size: NA
d_call: NA
j_call: TRBJ2-7
v_call: TRBV29-1
cdr3_aa: CGMTGSSYEQYF
cdr3_nt: TGCGGCATGACGGGTAGCTCCTACGAGCAGTACTTC

clone_size: NA
d_call: NA
j_call: TRBJ1-4
v_call: TRBV10-3
cdr3_aa: CAISVTPSQGEEKLFF
cdr3_nt: TGTGCCATCAGTGTCACGCCGTCCCAAGGAGAAGAAAAACTGTTTTTT

clone_size: NA
d_call: TRBD1
j_call: TRBJ2-3
v_call: TRBV12-3/TRBV12-4
cdr3_aa: CASSPGQGSDTQYF
cdr3_nt: TGTGCCAGCAGTCCGGGACAGGGTTCAGATACGCAGTATTTT

clone_size: NA
d_call: TRBD2
j_call: TRBJ2-1
v_call: TRBV4-3
cdr3_aa: CASSQARLAGDHNEQFF
cdr3_nt: TGCGCCAGCAGCCAAGCTAGACTAGCGGGAGACCACAATGAGCAGTTCTTC

clone_size: NA
d_call: NA
j_call: TRBJ1-1
v_call: TRBV9
cdr3_aa: CASSVADRDTEAFF
cdr3_nt: TGTGCCAGCAGCGTAGCAGACAGAGATACTGAAGCTTTCTTT

clone_size: NA
d_call: NA
j_call: TRBJ2-3
v_call: TRBV20-1
cdr3_aa: CSASLGGDTQYF
cdr3_nt: TGCAGTGCTAGTTTGGGAGGAGATACGCAGTATTTT

clone_size: few
d_call: TRBD1
j_call: TRBJ2-7
v_call: TRBV20-1
cdr3_aa: CSARPLDRVYEQYF
cdr3_nt: TGCAGTGCTAGACCCCTGGACAGGGTCTACGAGCAGTACTTC

clone_size: few
d_call: NA
j_call: TRBJ1-5
v_call: TRBV11-3
cdr3_aa: CASSLGSGNNQPQHF
cdr3_nt: TGTGCCAGCAGCTTAGGGTCCGGTAACAATCAGCCCCAGCATTTT

clone_size: NA
d_call: NA
j_call: TRBJ2-1
v_call: TRBV5-1
cdr3_aa: CASSLRGFDYNEQFF
cdr3_nt: TGCGCCAGCAGCTTGAGAGGGTTTGACTACAATGAGCAGTTCTTC

clone_size: NA
d_call: NA
j_call: TRBJ2-2
v_call: TRBV29-1
cdr3_aa: CSATSTGELFF
cdr3_nt: TGCAGCGCAACTTCAACCGGGGAGCTGTTTTTT

clone_size: few
d_call: TRBD2
j_call: TRBJ2-5
v_call: TRBV5-8
cdr3_aa: CASSPGRGGQETQYF
cdr3_nt: TGTGCCAGCAGCCCGGGCCGCGGGGGCCAAGAGACCCAGTACTTC

clone_size: NA
d_call: TRBD1
j_call: TRBJ2-7
v_call: TRBV6-5
cdr3_aa: CASSFTGGMEQYF
cdr3_nt: TGTGCCAGCAGTTTTACAGGGGGAATGGAGCAGTACTTC

clone_size: NA
d_call: TRBD1
j_call: TRBJ1-5
v_call: TRBV5-6
cdr3_aa: CASSLGQGDQPQHF
cdr3_nt: TGTGCCAGCAGCTTGGGACAGGGAGATCAGCCCCAGCATTTT

clone_size: large
d_call: TRBD2
j_call: TRBJ2-1
v_call: TRBV5-1
cdr3_aa: CASSLPGLEQFF
cdr3_nt: TGCGCCAGCAGCTTACCGGGACTAGAGCAGTTCTTC

clone_size: NA
d_call: TRBD1
j_call: TRBJ2-7
v_call: TRBV12-3/TRBV12-4
cdr3_aa: CASSHRGSYEQYF
cdr3_nt: TGTGCCAGCAGTCACAGGGGCTCCTACGAGCAGTACTTC